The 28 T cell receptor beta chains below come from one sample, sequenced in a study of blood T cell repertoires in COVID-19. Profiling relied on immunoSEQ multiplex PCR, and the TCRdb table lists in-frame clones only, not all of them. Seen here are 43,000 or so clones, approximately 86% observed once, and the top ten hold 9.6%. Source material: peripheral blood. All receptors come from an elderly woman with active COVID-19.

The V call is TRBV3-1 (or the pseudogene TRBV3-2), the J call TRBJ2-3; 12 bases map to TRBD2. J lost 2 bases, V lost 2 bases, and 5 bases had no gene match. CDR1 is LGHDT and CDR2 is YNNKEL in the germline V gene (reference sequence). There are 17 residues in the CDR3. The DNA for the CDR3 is TGTGCCAGCAGCCAACCACTAGCGGGGGGCCTCACAGATACGCAGTATTTT. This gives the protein CASSQPLAGGLTDTQYF.

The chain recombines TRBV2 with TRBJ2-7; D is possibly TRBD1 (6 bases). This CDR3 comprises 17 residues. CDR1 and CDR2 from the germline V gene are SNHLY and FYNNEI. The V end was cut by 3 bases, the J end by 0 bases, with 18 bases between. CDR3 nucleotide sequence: TGTGCCAGCAGTGAGTTCGCGTCCCCAGGGGTCTCCTACGAGCAGTACTTC. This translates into CASSEFASPGVSYEQYF.

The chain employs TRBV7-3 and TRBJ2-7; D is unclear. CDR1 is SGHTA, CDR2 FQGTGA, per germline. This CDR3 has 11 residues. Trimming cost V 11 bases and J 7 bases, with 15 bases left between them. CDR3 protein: CAFTEVLEQYF. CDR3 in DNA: TGTGCCTTCACTGAAGTCTTGGAGCAGTACTTC. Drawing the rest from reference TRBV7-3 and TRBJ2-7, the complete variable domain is GAGVSQTPSNKVTEKGKYVELRCDPISGHTALYWYRQSLGQGPEFLIYFQGTGAADDSGLPNDRFFAVRPEGSVSTLKIQRTERGDSAVYLCAFTEVLEQYFGPGTRLTVT.

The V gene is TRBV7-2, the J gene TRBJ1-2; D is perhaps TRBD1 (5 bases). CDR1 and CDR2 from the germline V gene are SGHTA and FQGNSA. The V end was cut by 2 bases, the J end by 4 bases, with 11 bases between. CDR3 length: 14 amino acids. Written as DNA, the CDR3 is TGTGCCAGCAGCTTACCCGACAGAGTCTATGGCTACACCTTC. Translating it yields CASSLPDRVYGYTF.

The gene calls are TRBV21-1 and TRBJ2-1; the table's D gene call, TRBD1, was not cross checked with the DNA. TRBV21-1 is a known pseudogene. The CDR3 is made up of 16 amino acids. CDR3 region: CASSKASGQGRDEQFF. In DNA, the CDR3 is TGTGCCAGCAGCAAAGCCTCGGGACAGGGCCGGGATGAGCAGTTCTTC.

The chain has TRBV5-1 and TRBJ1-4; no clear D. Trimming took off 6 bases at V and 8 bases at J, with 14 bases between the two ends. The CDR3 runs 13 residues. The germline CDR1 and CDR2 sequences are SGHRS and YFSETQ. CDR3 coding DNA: TGCGCCAGCACGGGAACAATAGGGGAAAAACTGTTTTTT. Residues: CASTGTIGEKLFF. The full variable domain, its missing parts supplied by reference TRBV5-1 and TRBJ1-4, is KAGVTQTPRYLIKTRGQQVTLSCSPISGHRSVSWYQQTPGQGLQFLFEYFSETQRNKGNFPGRFSGRQFSNSRSEMNVSTLELGDSALYLCASTGTIGEKLFFGSGTQLSVL.

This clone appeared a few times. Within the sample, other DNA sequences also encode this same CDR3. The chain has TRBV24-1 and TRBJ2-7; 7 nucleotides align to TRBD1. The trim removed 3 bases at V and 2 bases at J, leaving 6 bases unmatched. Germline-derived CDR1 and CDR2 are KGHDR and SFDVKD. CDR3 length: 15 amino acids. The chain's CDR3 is CATSDPRDRTYEQYF. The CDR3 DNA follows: TGTGCCACCAGTGATCCCCGGGACAGAACCTACGAGCAGTACTTC.

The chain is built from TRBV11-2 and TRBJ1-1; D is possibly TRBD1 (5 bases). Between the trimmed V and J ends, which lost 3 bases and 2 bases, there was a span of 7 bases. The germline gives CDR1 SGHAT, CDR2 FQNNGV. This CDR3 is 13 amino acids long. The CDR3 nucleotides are TGTGCCAGCAGCTTCGACAGTAACACTGAAGCTTTCTTT. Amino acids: CASSFDSNTEAFF.

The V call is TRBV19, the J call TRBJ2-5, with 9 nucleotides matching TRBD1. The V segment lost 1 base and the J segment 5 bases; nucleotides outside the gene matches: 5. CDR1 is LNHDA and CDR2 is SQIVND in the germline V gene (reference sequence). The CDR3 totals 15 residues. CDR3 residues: CASSIGTGVGETQYF. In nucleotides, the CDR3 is TGTGCCAGTAGTATAGGGACAGGGGTCGGGGAGACCCAGTACTTC. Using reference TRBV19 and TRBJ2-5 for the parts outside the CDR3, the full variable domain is DGGITQSPKYLFRKEGQNVTLSCEQNLNHDAMYWYRQDPGQGLRLIYYSQIVNDFQKGDIAEGYSVSREKKESFPLTVTSAQKNPTAFYLCASSIGTGVGETQYFGPGTRLLVL.

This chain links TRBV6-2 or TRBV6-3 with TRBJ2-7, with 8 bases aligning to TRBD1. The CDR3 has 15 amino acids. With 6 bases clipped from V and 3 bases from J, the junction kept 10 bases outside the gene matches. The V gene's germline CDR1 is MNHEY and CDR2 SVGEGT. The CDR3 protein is CASSRGRGPNYEQYF. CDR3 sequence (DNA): TGTGCCAGCAGCCGAGGCAGGGGGCCTAACTACGAGCAGTACTTC.

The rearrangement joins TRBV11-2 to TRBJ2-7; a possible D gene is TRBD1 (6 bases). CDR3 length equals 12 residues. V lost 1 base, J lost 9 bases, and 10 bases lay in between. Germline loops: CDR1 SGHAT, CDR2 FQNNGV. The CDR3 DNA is TGTGCCAGCAGCTTAGGAGGGGGTCGGCAGTACTTC. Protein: CASSLGGGRQYF.

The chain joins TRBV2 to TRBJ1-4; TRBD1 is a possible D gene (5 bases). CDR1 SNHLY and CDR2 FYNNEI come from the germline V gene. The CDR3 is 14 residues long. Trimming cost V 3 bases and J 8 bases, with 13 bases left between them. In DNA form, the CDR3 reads TGTGCCAGCAGTGATTCGGGACTTGGCGAAAAACTGTTTTTT. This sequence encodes CASSDSGLGEKLFF. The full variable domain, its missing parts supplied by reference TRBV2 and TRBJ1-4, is EPEVTQTPSHQVTQMGQEVILRCVPISNHLYFYWYRQILGQKVEFLVSFYNNEISEKSEIFDDQFSVERPDGSNFTLKIRSTKLEDSAMYFCASSDSGLGEKLFFGSGTQLSVL.

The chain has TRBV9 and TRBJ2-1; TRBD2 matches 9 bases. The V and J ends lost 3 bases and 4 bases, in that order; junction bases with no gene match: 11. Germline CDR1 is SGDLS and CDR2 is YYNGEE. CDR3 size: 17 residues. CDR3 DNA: TGTGCCAGCAGCGCCAGAAAACGCGGGGGGGCTTACAATGAGCAGTTCTTC. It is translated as CASSARKRGGAYNEQFF.

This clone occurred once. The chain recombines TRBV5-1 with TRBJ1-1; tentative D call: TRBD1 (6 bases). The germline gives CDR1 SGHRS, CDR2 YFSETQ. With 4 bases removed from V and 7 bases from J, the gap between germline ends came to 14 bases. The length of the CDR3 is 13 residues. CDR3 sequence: CASSPLGGLEAFF. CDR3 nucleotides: TGCGCCAGCAGCCCACTAGGGGGTCTTGAAGCTTTCTTT. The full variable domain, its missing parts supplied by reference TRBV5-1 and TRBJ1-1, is KAGVTQTPRYLIKTRGQQVTLSCSPISGHRSVSWYQQTPGQGLQFLFEYFSETQRNKGNFPGRFSGRQFSNSRSEMNVSTLELGDSALYLCASSPLGGLEAFFGQGTRLTVV.

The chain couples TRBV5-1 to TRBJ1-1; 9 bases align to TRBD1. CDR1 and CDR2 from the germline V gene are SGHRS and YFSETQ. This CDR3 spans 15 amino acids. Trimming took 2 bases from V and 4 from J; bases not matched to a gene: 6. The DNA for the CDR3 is TGCGCCAGCAGCTTAGGACTGACAGGGGGCACTGAAGCTTTCTTT. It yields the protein CASSLGLTGGTEAFF.

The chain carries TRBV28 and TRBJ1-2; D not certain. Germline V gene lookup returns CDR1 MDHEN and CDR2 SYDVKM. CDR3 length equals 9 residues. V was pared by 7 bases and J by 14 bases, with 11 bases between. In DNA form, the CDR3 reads TGTGCCAGCATTTCGGGGAAGACCTTC. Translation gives CASISGKTF.

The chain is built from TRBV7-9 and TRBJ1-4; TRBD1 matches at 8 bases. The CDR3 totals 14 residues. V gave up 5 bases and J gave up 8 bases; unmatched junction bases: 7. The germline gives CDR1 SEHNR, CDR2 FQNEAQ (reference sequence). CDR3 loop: CASSATGVKEKLFF. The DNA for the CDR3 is TGTGCCAGCAGCGCGACAGGGGTAAAGGAAAAACTGTTTTTT.

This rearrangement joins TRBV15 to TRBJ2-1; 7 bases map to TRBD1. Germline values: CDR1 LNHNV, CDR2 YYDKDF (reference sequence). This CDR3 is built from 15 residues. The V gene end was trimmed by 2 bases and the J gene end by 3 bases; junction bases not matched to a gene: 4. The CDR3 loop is CATSRRTGGYNEQFF. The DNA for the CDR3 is TGTGCCACCAGCAGAAGGACAGGAGGCTACAATGAGCAGTTCTTC.

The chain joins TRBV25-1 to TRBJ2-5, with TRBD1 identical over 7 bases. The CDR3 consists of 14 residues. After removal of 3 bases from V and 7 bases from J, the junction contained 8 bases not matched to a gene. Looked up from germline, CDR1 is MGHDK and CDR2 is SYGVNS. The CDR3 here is CASSDPGQIGTQYF. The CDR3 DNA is TGTGCCAGCAGTGACCCGGGACAGATCGGGACCCAGTACTTC. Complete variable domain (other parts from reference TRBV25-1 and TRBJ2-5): EADIYQTPRYLVIGTGKKITLECSQTMGHDKMYWYQQDPGMELHLIHYSYGVNSTEKGDLSSESTVSRIRTEHFPLTLESARPSHTSQYLCASSDPGQIGTQYFGPGTRLLVL.

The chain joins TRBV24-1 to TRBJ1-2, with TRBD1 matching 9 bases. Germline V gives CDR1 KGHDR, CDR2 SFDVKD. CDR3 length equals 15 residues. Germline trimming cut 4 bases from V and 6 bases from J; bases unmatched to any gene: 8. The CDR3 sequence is CATSDGPGTGNGYTF. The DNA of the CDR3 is TGTGCCACCAGTGACGGTCCCGGGACAGGGAATGGCTACACCTTC.

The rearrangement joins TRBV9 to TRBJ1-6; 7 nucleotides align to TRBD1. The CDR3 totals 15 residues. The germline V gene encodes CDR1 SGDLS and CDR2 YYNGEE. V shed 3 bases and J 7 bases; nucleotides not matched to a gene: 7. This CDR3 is CASSETGTENSPLHF. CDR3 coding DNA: TGTGCCAGCAGCGAGACAGGGACAGAGAATTCACCCCTCCACTTT.

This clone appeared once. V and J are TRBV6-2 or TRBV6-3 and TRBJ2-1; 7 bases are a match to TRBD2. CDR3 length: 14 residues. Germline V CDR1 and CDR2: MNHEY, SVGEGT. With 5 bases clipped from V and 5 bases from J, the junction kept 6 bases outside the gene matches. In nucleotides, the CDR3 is TGTGCCAGCAGTGGGGCGGGAGTTAACAATGAGCAGTTCTTC. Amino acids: CASSGAGVNNEQFF.

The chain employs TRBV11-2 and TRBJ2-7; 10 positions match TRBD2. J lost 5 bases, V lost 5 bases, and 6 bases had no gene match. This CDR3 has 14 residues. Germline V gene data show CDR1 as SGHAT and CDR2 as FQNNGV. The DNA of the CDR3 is TGTGCCAGCAGCCCAAGCGGGGGGGCAAACGAGCAGTACTTC. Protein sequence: CASSPSGGANEQYF.

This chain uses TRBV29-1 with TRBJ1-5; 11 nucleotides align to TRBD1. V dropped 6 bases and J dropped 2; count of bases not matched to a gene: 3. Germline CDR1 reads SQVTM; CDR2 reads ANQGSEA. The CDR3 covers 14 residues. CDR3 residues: CSVRTGGGNQPQHF. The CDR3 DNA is TGCAGCGTAAGGACAGGGGGCGGCAATCAGCCCCAGCATTTT.

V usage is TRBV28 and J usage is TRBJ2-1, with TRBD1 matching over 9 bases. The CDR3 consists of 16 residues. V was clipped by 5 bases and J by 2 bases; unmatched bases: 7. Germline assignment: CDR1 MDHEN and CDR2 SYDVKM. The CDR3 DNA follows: TGTGCCAGCAGTCGCGCGGGGACAGGGACCTACAATGAGCAGTTCTTC. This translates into CASSRAGTGTYNEQFF.

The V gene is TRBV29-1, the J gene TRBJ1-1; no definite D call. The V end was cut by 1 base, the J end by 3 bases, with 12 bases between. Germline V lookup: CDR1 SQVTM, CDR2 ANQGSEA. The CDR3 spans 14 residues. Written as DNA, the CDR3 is TGCAGCGTTGAAGGCCAGGTTTGGGACACTGAAGCTTTCTTT. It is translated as CSVEGQVWDTEAFF.

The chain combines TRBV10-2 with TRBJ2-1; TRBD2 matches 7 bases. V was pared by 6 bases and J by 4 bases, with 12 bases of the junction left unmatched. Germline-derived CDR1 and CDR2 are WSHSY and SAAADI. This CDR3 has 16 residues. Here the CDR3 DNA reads TGCGCCAGCAGGTCGATACGGGGGGAGGGATACAATGAGCAGTTCTTC. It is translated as CASRSIRGEGYNEQFF.

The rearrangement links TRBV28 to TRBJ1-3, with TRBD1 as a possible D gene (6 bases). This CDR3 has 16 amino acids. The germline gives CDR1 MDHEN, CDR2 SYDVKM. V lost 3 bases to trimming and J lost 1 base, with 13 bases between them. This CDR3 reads CASSLRTVTSGNTIYF. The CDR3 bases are TGTGCCAGCAGTTTGAGGACAGTGACGTCTGGAAACACCATATATTTT.